A single sample gave rise to the 18 T cell receptor beta chains below, sequenced in a study of T cells in women clearing cervical HPV infection (dated by TCRdb to the late 2010s). Library prep was done by the immunoSEQ multiplex PCR assay. Drawn from immuneACCESS, this table holds only the in-frame rearrangements with V and J called that TCRdb kept. Clones are partly lost; checked studies trace under half to an unresolved V gene and leave the rest unexplained. The sample has around 39,000 clones on record. The ten largest clonotypes hold 3.7% of the sample. Sequencing was done on a sample of blood buffy coat. The receptors here all came from a woman aged 18 to 75 with a cervical HPV16 infection that either progressed to CIN3+ or cleared (not recorded which).

On this clone itself: The read finishes 3 residues shy of the CDR3 end, and the germline J gene is used to complete it. V gene TRBV12-5 combines with J gene TRBJ1-2, with 9 bases matching TRBD1. CDR1 is LGHNT and CDR2 is FRNRAP in the germline V gene. The CDR3 is made up of 17 amino acids. Incomplete CDR3 DNA: TGTGCTAGTGGTTTGGTACTACGCTGGGACAGGGCTGACGGC. Translation gives CASGLVLRWDRADG. The full CDR3 reads CASGLVLRWDRADGYTF.

In regard to this clone: The CDR3 end lies 3 residues beyond the end of the read and is filled in from the germline J gene. The chain carries TRBV2 and TRBJ1-3; 8 bases map to TRBD1. V lost 4 bases and J lost 4; bases outside the gene matches: 12. Germline V lookup: CDR1 SNHLY, CDR2 FYNNEI. This CDR3 has 17 residues. CDR3 DNA, as far as it was read: TGTGCCAGCAGTGGGTTGTTTGGTACAGGGGGAGGAAACACC. Its protein product is CASSGLFGTGGGNT. The complete CDR3 reads CASSGLFGTGGGNTIYF.

Concerning this clone: The germline gene is not matched at one end of the junction; a read error may be the cause. The CDR3 end is not reached by the read, which stops 3 residues before it; the germline J gene fills it in. The chain carries TRBV4-2 and TRBJ1-4, with TRBD1 identical over 9 bases. The CDR3 spans 15 residues. Germline-derived CDR1 and CDR2 are LGHNA and YNFKEQ. The CDR3 loop reads CASSPRTGAREKLFF. The CDR3 DNA, read in part, is TGCGCCAGCAGCCCTCGGACAGGGGCGAGGGAAAAA.

To note about this clone: Read sequence stops 3 residues before the CDR3 end, and the germline J gene provides the missing end. The V gene is TRBV19, the J gene TRBJ2-7, with D possibly being TRBD1 (5 bases). The CDR3 is made up of 12 amino acids. Trimming stripped 6 bases from V and 2 bases from J, with 8 bases between. Germline lookup yields CDR1 LNHDA and CDR2 SQIVND (reference sequence). The sequenced part of the CDR3 DNA is TGTGCCAGTAGCGACAGCGCCTACGAG. This translates into CASSDSAYE. In full, the CDR3 is CASSDSAYEQYF. Variable domain in full (rest from reference TRBV19 and TRBJ2-7): DGGITQSPKYLFRKEGQNVTLSCEQNLNHDAMYWYRQDPGQGLRLIYYSQIVNDFQKGDIAEGYSVSREKKESFPLTVTSAQKNPTAFYLCASSDSAYEQYFGPGTRLTVT.

About this clone itself: The observed sequence ends 3 residues before the CDR3 terminus, with the missing tail filled in from the germline J gene. The chain joins TRBV28 to TRBJ2-1; 16 bases are a match to TRBD2. The CDR3 sequence is 18 residues long. The V gene end was trimmed by 6 bases and the J gene end by 6 bases; junction bases not matched to a gene: 11. In germline, CDR1 is MDHEN, CDR2 SYDVKM. Partial CDR3 DNA: TGTGCCAGCAGCCTAACACCGGGACTAGCGGGAGGGATCAATGAG. Translating gives CASSLTPGLAGGINE. The full CDR3 reads CASSLTPGLAGGINEQFF.

Notes on this clone: With the read ending 3 residues before the CDR3 end, the germline J gene is used to fill in that end. This chain connects TRBV10-3 to TRBJ1-6; D uncertain. The V end was cut by 6 bases, the J end by 7 bases, with 13 bases between. This CDR3 comprises 14 residues. Germline lookup yields CDR1 ENHRY and CDR2 SYGVKD. The CDR3: CAIRARAANSPLHF. The DNA read from the CDR3 is TGTGCCATCAGGGCGAGGGCCGCCAATTCACCC.

About this clone: The missing CDR3 end, 3 residues past where the read stops, is filled in from the germline J gene. The gene calls are TRBV7-8 and TRBJ2-7; 9 nucleotides agree with TRBD1. The V and J ends lost 5 bases and 1 base, in that order; junction bases with no gene match: 6. The CDR3 loop spans 15 amino acids. The germline V gene has CDR1 SGHVS and CDR2 FQNEAQ. The CDR3 loop reads CASSMDRGSSYEQYF. Incomplete CDR3 DNA: TGTGCCAGCAGCATGGACAGGGGCAGTTCCTACGAG.

In regard to this clone: The read is 3 residues too short to cover the CDR3 end, so that end is filled in from the germline J gene. This sequence joins TRBV20-1 and TRBJ1-1; weak D call: TRBD1 (6 bases). V gave up 6 bases and J gave up 0 bases, with 26 bases separating them. Germline CDR1 and CDR2: DFQATT and SNEGSKA (reference sequence). The CDR3 contains 18 residues. This CDR3 is CSALRGIGWGKMNTEAFF. The sequenced CDR3 bases are TGCAGTGCCCTGAGGGGGATCGGTTGGGGGAAGATGAACACTGAA.

Turning to this clone: The read is 3 residues too short to cover the CDR3 end, so that end is filled in from the germline J gene. The rearrangement joins TRBV18 to TRBJ1-1, with D maybe TRBD1 (6 bases). The CDR3 sequence is 15 residues long. Germline lookup yields CDR1 KGHSH and CDR2 LQKENI. V was clipped by 2 bases and J by 0 bases, with 10 bases between them. The sequenced CDR3 bases are TGTGCCAGCTCACCAGGACAGCTGATGAACACTGAA. Translated, it gives CASSPGQLMNTE. The full CDR3 reads CASSPGQLMNTEAFF.

Concerning this clone: Coverage ceases 3 residues before the CDR3 finishes, and the germline J gene fills in the end. V and J are TRBV7-3 and TRBJ2-1; D is unresolved. CDR1 is SGHTA and CDR2 is FQGTGA in the germline V gene. V lost 4 bases to trimming and J lost 4 bases, with 14 bases between them. The CDR3 contains 15 residues. The covered CDR3 bases are TGTGCCAGCAGCTCCTCCGGTTGGTCTTACAATGAG. Protein product: CASSSSGWSYNE. The CDR3 reads in full as CASSSSGWSYNEQFF.

Concerning this clone: The sequence runs out 3 residues before the end of the CDR3; the remainder is reconstructed from the germline J gene. The chain carries TRBV20-1 and TRBJ1-1; no clear D. Trimming left V 0 bases short and J 3 bases short, with 14 bases between. The germline V gene has CDR1 DFQATT and CDR2 SNEGSKA (reference sequence). The CDR3 has 15 amino acids. The CDR3 protein is CSAREASTTDTEAFF. The DNA read from the CDR3 is TGCAGTGCTAGAGAAGCGTCTACTACGGACACTGAA.

Turning to this clone: The read ends 3 residues early relative to the CDR3; the germline J gene fills the gap. The chain recombines TRBV6-2 or TRBV6-3 with TRBJ2-1; 8 bases match TRBD2. V lost 5 bases to trimming and J lost 6 bases; unmatched junction nucleotides: 3. CDR3 length equals 13 residues. CDR1 is MNHEY, CDR2 SVGEGT, per germline. The covered CDR3 bases are TGTGCCAGCAGTCACCTAGCGGGCAATGAG. Translating gives CASSHLAGNE. The whole CDR3 sequence reads CASSHLAGNEQFF.

Points on this clone: The CDR3 is cut off 3 residues early in the read; its end comes from the germline J gene. The V call is TRBV30, the J call TRBJ1-1; D perhaps matches TRBD1 (5 bases). Trimming removed 0 bases at V and 0 bases at J, with 8 bases between. CDR1 and CDR2 from the germline V gene are GTSNPN and SVGIG (reference sequence). CDR3 length equals 14 residues. This CDR3 is CAWSVDIMNTEAFF. The DNA read from the CDR3 is TGTGCCTGGAGTGTGGACATCATGAACACTGAA.

Concerning this clone: Read sequence stops 3 residues before the CDR3 end, and the germline J gene provides the missing end. The J gene is TRBJ1-2, the V gene TRBV27, with a weak D call TRBD1 (6 bases). There are 12 residues in the CDR3. Germline V CDR1 and CDR2: MNHEY, SMNVEV (reference sequence). The DNA read from the CDR3 is TGTGCCAGCCGTTCAGGGGCGGGAGGC. It encodes CASRSGAGG. The full CDR3 is CASRSGAGGYTF.

CDR3 amino acids: CASSSRGLGTGELFF. The part of the CDR3 DNA that was read is TGTGCCAGCAGCTCCAGGGGGCTAGGGACCGGGGAG. V and J are TRBV7-3 and TRBJ2-2; 8 nucleotides match TRBD1. The observed sequence ends 3 residues before the CDR3 terminus, with the missing tail filled in from the germline J gene. V shed 4 bases, J shed 5 bases, and the junction held 6 bases outside the gene matches. This CDR3 spans 15 amino acids. The germline gives CDR1 SGHTA, CDR2 FQGTGA. The full variable domain, its missing parts supplied by reference TRBV7-3 and TRBJ2-2, is GAGVSQTPSNKVTEKGKYVELRCDPISGHTALYWYRQSLGQGPEFLIYFQGTGAADDSGLPNDRFFAVRPEGSVSTLKIQRTERGDSAVYLCASSSRGLGTGELFFGEGSRLTVL.

Comment on this clone: The CDR3 end falls 3 residues outside the read, so it is completed with the germline J gene. The chain carries TRBV19 and TRBJ2-3; 10 nucleotides align to TRBD2. Germline loops: CDR1 LNHDA, CDR2 SQIVND (reference sequence). The CDR3 runs 14 residues. V dropped 7 bases and J dropped 4; count of bases not matched to a gene: 5. CDR3 residues: CASTSGREADTQYF. CDR3 DNA, as far as it was read: TGTGCCAGTACTAGCGGGAGAGAGGCAGATACG.

A remark on this clone: The sequenced fragment ends 3 residues before the CDR3 boundary, so the rest is inferred from the germline J gene. The chain has TRBV28 and TRBJ1-6; 8 bases fit TRBD1. The CDR3 contains 16 residues. With V trimmed by 5 bases and J by 0 bases, 3 bases remained unmatched. Per germline, CDR1 MDHEN and CDR2 SYDVKM. CDR3: CASSQTGDSYNSPLHF. The sequenced CDR3 bases are TGTGCCAGCAGTCAGACAGGGGACTCCTATAATTCACCC. The full variable domain, rest sourced from reference TRBV28 and TRBJ1-6, is DVKVTQSSRYLVKRTGEKVFLECVQDMDHENMFWYRQDPGLGLRLIYFSYDVKMKEKGDIPEGYSVSREKKERFSLILESASTNQTSMYLCASSQTGDSYNSPLHFGNGTRLTVT.

A word on this clone: The read ends 3 residues shy of where the CDR3 ends; the end is completed using the germline J gene. V is TRBV7-2 and J is TRBJ1-5, with 9 nucleotides matching TRBD1. The CDR3 sequence is 15 residues long. Germline V gene lookup returns CDR1 SGHTA and CDR2 FQGNSA. V shed 5 bases and J 2 bases; nucleotides not matched to a gene: 4. This CDR3 is CASSARTGGNQPQHF. The part of the CDR3 DNA that was read is TGTGCCAGCAGCGCGAGGACAGGGGGCAATCAGCCC.